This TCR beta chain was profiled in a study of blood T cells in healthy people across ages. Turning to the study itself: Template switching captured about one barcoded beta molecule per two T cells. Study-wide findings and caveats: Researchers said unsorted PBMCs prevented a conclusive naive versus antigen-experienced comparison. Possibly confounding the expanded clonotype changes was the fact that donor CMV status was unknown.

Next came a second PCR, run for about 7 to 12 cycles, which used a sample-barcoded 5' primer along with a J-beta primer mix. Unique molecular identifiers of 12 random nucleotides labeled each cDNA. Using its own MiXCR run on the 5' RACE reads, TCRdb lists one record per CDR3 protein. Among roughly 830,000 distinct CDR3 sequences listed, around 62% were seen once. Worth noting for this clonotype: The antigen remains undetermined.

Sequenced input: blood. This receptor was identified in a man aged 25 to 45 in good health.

The CDR3 spells CASSWTGVNEQFF. In DNA form, the CDR3 reads TGTGCCAGCAGCTGGACAGGGGTCAATGAGCAGTTCTTC. V is TRBV14 and J is TRBJ2-1, with 9 nucleotides matching TRBD1. The germline V gene encodes CDR1 SGHDN and CDR2 FVKESK. This CDR3 comprises 13 residues. V lost 5 bases to trimming and J lost 6 bases; unmatched junction nucleotides: 2. Full variable domain (missing parts from reference TRBV14 and TRBJ2-1): EAGVTQFPSHSVIEKGQTVTLRCDPISGHDNLYWYRRVMGKEIKFLLHFVKESKQDESGMPNNRFLAERTGGTYSTLKVQPAELEDSGVYFCASSWTGVNEQFFGPGTRLTVL.